One sample yielded the 2 T cell receptor beta chains listed below, sequenced in a study of shared clonotypes between healthy human individuals (dated by TCRdb to 2018 to 2020). Receptor amplification or capture employed the immunoSEQ multiplex PCR assay. This immuneACCESS table, as held by TCRdb, lists in-frame sequences with V and J called but not all clones. Of the missing ones, under half trace to an unresolved V gene in checked studies; the others have no known cause. Present in this sample are more than 2,000,000 clones, approximately 93% of which were seen just once. The leading ten clones occupy around 0.4% of the sample. The sequenced sample consisted of naive CD4+ T cells from PBMCs. The sample's cell subset or site label is to be understood as: CD45RA+ positively selected. The receptors come from a man between 18 and 29 years old in good health. Some clones in this sample may be carry-over from other donors' samples.

For the CDR3, the DNA is TGTGCCAGTAGTATGGCCCGGCGGAGGGGGGGGTATCAGCCCCAGCATTTT. The encoded protein is CASSMARRRGGYQPQHF. V gene TRBV19 combines with J gene TRBJ1-5; a possible D gene is TRBD1 (6 bases). Germline-derived CDR1 and CDR2 are LNHDA and SQIVND (reference sequence). The CDR3 runs 17 residues. V lost 3 bases and J lost 5, with 20 bases in between.

CDR3 sequence (DNA): TGCAGCCTGCGAGGCAGGGCTTTAGATACGCAGTATTTT. Its protein is CSLRGRALDTQYF. This chain connects TRBV29-1 to TRBJ2-3; possible D gene TRBD1, 5 bases. CDR1 and CDR2 (germline): SQVTM, ANQGSEA. This CDR3 spans 13 amino acids. V lost 8 bases and J lost 5, with 17 bases in between.